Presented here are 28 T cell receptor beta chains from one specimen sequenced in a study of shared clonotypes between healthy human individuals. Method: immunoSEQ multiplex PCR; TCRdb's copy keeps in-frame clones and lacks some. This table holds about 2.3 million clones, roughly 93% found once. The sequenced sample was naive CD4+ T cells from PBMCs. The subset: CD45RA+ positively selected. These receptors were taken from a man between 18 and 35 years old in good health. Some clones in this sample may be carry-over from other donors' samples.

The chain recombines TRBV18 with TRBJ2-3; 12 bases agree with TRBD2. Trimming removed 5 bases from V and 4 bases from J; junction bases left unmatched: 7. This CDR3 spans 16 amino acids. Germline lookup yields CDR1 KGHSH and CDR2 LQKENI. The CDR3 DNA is TGTGCCAGCTCAACCCTAGCGGGAGGGCCCTCAGATACGCAGTATTTT. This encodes CASSTLAGGPSDTQYF.

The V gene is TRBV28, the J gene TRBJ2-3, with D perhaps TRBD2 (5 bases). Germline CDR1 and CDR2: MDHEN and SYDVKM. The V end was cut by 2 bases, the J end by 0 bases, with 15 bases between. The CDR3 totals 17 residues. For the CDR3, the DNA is TGTGCCAGCAGTTTAATACGAGCGGAAGCTAGCACAGATACGCAGTATTTT. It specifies CASSLIRAEASTDTQYF.

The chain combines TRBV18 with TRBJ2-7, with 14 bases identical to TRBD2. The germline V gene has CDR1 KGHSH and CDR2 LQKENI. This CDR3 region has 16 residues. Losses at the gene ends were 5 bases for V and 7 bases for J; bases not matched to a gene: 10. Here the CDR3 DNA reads TGTGCCAGCTCAGAGGGACTAGCGGGGGCCAGTGGTGAGCAGTACTTC. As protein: CASSEGLAGASGEQYF.

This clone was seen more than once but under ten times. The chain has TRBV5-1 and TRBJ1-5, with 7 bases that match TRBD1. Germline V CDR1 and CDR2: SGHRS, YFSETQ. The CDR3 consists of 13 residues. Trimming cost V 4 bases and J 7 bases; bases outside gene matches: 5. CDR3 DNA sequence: TGCGCCAGCAGCGACAGGGAGGGACAGCCCCAGCATTTT. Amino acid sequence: CASSDREGQPQHF.

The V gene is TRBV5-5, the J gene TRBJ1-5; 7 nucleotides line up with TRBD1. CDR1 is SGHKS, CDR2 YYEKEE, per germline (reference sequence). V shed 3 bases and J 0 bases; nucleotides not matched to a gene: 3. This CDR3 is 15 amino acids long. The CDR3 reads CASSYRDSSNQPQHF. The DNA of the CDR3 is TGTGCCAGCAGCTACCGGGACAGTAGCAATCAGCCCCAGCATTTT.

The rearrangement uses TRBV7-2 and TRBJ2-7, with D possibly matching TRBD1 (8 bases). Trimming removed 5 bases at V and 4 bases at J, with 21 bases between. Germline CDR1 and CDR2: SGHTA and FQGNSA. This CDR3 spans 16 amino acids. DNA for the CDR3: TGTGCCAGCAGCCCAGGGGGGGCAGGGGGCTCGTACGAGCAGTACTTC. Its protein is CASSPGGAGGSYEQYF. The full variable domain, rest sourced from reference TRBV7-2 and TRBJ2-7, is GAGVSQSPSNKVTEKGKDVELRCDPISGHTALYWYRQSLGQGLEFLIYFQGNSAPDKSGLPSDRFSAERTGGSVSTLTIQRTQQEDSAVYLCASSPGGAGGSYEQYFGPGTRLTVT.

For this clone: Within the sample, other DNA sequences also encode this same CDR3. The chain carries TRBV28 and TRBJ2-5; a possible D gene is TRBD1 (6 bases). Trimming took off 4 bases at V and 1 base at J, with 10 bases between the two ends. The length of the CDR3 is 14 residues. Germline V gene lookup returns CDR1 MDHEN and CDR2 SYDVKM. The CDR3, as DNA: TGTGCCAGCAGTTCCGCAGGGGCCCAAGAGACCCAGTACTTC. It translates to CASSSAGAQETQYF.

The CDR3 reads CASSRRIQETQYF. The CDR3 nucleotides read TGTGCCAGCAGTAGGCGAATCCAAGAGACCCAGTACTTC. The V and J genes are TRBV28 and TRBJ2-5, with unresolved D. Germline assignment: CDR1 MDHEN and CDR2 SYDVKM. This CDR3 has 13 amino acids. V lost 5 bases and J lost 1, with 8 bases in between. Together with reference TRBV28 and TRBJ2-5, the CDR3 gives the full variable domain: DVKVTQSSRYLVKRTGEKVFLECVQDMDHENMFWYRQDPGLGLRLIYFSYDVKMKEKGDIPEGYSVSREKKERFSLILESASTNQTSMYLCASSRRIQETQYFGPGTRLLVL.

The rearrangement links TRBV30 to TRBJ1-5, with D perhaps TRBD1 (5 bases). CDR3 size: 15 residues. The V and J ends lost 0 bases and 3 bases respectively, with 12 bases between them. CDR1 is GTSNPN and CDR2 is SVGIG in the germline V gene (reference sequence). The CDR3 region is CAWSVGGVVNQPQHF. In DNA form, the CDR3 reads TGTGCCTGGAGTGTAGGAGGGGTGGTCAATCAGCCCCAGCATTTT. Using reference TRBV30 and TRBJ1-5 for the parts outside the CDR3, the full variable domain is SQTIHQWPATLVQPVGSPLSLECTVEGTSNPNLYWYRQAAGRGLQLLFYSVGIGQISSEVPQNLSASRPQDRQFILSSKKLLLSDSGFYLCAWSVGGVVNQPQHFGDGTRLSIL.

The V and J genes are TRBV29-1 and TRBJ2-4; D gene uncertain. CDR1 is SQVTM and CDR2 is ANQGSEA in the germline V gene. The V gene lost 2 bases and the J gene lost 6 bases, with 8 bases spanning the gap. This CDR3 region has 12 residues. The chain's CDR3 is CSVERETNIQYF. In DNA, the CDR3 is TGCAGCGTTGAACGAGAGACAAACATTCAGTACTTC.

The CDR3 DNA reads as TGTGCCAGCAGCTCGGCTTTGGCGGTCCTAAACATTCAGTACTTC. This encodes CASSSALAVLNIQYF. The chain has TRBV5-5 and TRBJ2-4; the D is unclear. This CDR3 is 15 amino acids long. The germline CDR1 and CDR2 sequences are SGHKS and YYEKEE (reference sequence). V was clipped by 3 bases and J by 6 bases, with 16 bases between them.

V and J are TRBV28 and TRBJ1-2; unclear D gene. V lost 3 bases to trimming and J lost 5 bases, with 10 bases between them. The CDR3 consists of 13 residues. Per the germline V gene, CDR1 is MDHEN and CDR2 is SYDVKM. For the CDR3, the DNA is TGTGCCAGCAGTTTGGTCGGCACTTATGGCTACACCTTC. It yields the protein CASSLVGTYGYTF.

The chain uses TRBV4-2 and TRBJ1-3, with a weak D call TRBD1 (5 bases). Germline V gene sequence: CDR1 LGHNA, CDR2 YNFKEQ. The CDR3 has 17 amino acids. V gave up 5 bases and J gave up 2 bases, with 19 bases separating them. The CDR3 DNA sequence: TGTGCCAGCAGCAAGACTAGACAGCACGGTACTGGAAACACCATATATTTT. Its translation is CASSKTRQHGTGNTIYF.

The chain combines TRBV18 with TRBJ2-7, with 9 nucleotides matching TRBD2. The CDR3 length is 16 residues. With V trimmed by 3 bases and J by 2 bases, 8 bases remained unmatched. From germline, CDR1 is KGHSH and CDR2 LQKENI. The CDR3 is CASSPLAGSSPYEQYF. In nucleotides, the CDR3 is TGTGCCAGCTCACCCCTAGCGGGATCGTCCCCCTACGAGCAGTACTTC.

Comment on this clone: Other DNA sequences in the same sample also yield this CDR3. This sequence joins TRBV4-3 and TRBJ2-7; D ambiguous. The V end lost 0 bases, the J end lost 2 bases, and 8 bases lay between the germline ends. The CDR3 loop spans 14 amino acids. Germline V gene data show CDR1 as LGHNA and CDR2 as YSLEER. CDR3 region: CASSQDPRAYEQYF. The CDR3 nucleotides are TGCGCCAGCAGCCAAGATCCCAGAGCCTACGAGCAGTACTTC.

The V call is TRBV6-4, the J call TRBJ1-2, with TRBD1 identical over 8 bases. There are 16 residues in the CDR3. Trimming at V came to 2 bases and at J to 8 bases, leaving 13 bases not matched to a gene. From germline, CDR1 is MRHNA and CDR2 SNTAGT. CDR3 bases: TGTGCCAGCAGTGACCAACCGAGGACAGGGCTGGGGGGCTACACCTTC. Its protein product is CASSDQPRTGLGGYTF.

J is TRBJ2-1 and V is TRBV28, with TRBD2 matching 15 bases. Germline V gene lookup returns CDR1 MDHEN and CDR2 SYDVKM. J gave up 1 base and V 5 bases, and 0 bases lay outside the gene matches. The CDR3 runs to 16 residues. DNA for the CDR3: TGTGCCAGCAGTGGACTAGCGGGAGGGTCCTACAATGAGCAGTTCTTC. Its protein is CASSGLAGGSYNEQFF.

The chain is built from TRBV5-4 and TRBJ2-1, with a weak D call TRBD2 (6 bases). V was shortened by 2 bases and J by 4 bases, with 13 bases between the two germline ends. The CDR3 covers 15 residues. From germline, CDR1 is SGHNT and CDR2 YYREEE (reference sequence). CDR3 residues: CASSLILASYNEQFF. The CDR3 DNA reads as TGTGCCAGCAGCTTAATTCTAGCGTCGTACAATGAGCAGTTCTTC.

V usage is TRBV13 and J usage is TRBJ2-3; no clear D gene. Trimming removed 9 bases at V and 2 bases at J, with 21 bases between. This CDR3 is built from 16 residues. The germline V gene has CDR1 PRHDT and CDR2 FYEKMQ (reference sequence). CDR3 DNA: TGTGCCAGTTCGTCACAGTCCGGGTCCTCCACAGATACGCAGTATTTT. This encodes CASSSQSGSSTDTQYF.

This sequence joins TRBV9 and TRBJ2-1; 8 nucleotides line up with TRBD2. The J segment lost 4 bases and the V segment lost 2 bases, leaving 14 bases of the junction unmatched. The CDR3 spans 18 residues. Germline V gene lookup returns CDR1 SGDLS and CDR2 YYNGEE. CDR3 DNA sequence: TGTGCCAGCAGCGTTGATTTCTGGGTGAGCGGGAGTTACAATGAGCAGTTCTTC. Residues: CASSVDFWVSGSYNEQFF.

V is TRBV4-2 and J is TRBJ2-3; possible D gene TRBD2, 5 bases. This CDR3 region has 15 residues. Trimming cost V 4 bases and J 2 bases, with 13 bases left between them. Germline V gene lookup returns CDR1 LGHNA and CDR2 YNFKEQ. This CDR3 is CASSRPAVNTDTQYF. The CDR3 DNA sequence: TGTGCCAGCAGCCGCCCAGCGGTGAACACAGATACGCAGTATTTT.

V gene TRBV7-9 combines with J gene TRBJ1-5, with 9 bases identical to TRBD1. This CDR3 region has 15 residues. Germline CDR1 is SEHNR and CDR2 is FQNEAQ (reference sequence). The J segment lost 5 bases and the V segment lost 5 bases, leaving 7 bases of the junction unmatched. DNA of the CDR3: TGTGCCAGCAGCGGGGGGACAGGGCCGCATCAGCCCCAGCATTTT. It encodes CASSGGTGPHQPQHF.

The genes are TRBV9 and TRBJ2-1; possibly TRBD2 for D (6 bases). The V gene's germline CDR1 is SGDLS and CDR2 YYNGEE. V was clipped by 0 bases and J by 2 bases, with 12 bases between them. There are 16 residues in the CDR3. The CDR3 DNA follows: TGTGCCAGCAGCGTAGCCCCCCAGCGGGCCTACAATGAGCAGTTCTTC. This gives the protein CASSVAPQRAYNEQFF.

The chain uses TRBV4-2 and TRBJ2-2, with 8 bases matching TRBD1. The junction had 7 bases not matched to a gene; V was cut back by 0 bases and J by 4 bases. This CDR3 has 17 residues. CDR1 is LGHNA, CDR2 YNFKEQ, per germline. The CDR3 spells CASSQDFQTGGTGELFF. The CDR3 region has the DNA TGTGCCAGCAGCCAAGATTTCCAAACAGGGGGCACCGGGGAGCTGTTTTTT.

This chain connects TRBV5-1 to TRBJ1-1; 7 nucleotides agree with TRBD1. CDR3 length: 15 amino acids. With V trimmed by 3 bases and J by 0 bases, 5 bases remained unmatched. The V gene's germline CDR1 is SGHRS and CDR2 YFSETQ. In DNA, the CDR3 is TGCGCCAGCAGCTCTGGGACAGTTATGAACACTGAAGCTTTCTTT. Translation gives CASSSGTVMNTEAFF.

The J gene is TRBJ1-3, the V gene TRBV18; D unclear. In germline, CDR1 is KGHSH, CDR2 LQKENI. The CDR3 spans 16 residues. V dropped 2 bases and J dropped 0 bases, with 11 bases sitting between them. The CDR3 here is CASSPSRVSSGNTIYF. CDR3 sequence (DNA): TGTGCCAGCTCACCATCTCGGGTCAGCTCTGGAAACACCATATATTTT.

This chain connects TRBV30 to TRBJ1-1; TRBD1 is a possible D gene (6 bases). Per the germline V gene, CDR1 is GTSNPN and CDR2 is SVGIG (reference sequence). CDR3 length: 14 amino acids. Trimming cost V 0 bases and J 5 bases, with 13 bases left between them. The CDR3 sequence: CAWSVRGRRTEAFF. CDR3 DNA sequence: TGTGCCTGGAGTGTCAGGGGAAGGAGGACTGAAGCTTTCTTT.

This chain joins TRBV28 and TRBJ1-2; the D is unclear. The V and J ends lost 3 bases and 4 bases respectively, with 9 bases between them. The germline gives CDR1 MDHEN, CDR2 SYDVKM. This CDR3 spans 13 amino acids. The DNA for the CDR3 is TGTGCCAGCAGTTTTCGAGCAGCCTATGGCTACACCTTC. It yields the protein CASSFRAAYGYTF.